The clone carrying this TCR beta chain occurred once. What it recognizes is unknown. This sample was included in a study of post-analysis software for immune sequencing data. Study-wide results and caveats: About 5 TRBV segments occurring more often in patients than controls included TRBV5-6, TRBV5-1 and TRBV20-1.

V lost 6 bases and J 4 bases, leaving 6 bases between the germline ends. Per germline, CDR1 MDHEN and CDR2 SYDVKM. The CDR3 spans 12 residues. Unique molecular identifiers tagged the TCR beta cDNA libraries. One entry per CDR3 protein results from TCRdb running MiXCR on the PCR reads. This sample has about 460,000 distinct CDR3 sequences, with roughly 46% found just once. The chain combines TRBV28 with TRBJ1-4; D is undetermined. What was sequenced was blood. The receptor was derived from a girl aged 5-17 years with multiple sclerosis. The CDR3 bases are TGTGCCAGCAGCCCGATTAATGAAAAACTGTTTTTT. Amino acid sequence: CASSPINEKLFF.